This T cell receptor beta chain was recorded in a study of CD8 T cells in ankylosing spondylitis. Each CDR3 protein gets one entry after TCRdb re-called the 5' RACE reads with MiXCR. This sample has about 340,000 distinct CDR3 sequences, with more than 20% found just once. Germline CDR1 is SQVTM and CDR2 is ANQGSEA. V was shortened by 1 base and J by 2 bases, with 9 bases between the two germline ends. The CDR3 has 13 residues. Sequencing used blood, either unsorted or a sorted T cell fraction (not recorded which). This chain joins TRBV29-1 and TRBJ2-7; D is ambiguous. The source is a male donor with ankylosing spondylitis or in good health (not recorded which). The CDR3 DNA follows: TGCAGCGTTGAAGTTAACAGCCCCTACGAGCAGTACTTC. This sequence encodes CSVEVNSPYEQYF.